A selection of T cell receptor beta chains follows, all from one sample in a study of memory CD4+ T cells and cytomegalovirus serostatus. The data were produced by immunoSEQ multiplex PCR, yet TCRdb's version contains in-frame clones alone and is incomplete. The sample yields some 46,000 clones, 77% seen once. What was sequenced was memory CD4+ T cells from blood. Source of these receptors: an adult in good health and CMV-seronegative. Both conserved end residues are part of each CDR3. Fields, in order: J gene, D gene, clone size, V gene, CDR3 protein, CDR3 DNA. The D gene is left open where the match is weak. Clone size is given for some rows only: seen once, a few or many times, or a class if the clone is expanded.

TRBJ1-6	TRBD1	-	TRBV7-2	CASRLQGGNSPLHF	TGTGCCAGCAGACTACAGGGGGGTAATTCACCCCTCCACTTT
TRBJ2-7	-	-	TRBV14	CASSRGEIFEQYF	TGTGCCAGCAGCCGAGGAGAGATTTTCGAGCAGTACTTC
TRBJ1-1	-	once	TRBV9	CASSAGPPREAFF	TGTGCCAGCAGCGCGGGACCCCCGAGGGAAGCTTTCTTT
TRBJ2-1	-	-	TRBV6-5	CASSYEAVTYNEQFF	TGTGCCAGCAGTTATGAGGCGGTTACCTACAATGAGCAGTTCTTC
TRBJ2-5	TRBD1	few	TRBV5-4	CASSVDRGSETQYF	TGTGCCAGCAGCGTGGACAGGGGTTCAGAGACCCAGTACTTC
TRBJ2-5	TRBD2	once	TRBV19	CASTPGRGGSETQYF	TGTGCCAGTACCCCCGGGCGGGGGGGCTCAGAGACCCAGTACTTC
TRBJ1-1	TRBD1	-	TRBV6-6	CAILRGQNTEAFF	TGTGCCATTCTCAGGGGGCAGAACACTGAAGCTTTCTTT
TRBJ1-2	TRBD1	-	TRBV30	CAWSDRRDRGNTF	TGTGCCTGGAGCGACCGCCGGGACAGGGGTAACACCTTC
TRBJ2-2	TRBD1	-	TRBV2	CASSQGTGDWELFF	TGTGCCAGCAGCCAAGGGACAGGGGACTGGGAGCTGTTTTTT
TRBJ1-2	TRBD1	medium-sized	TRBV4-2	CASSQDDAQDRAYGYTF	TGTGCCAGCAGCCAAGATGATGCCCAAGACAGGGCCTATGGCTACACCTTC
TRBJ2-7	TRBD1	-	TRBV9	CASSVEGQGAREQYF	TGTGCCAGCAGCGTAGAGGGACAGGGGGCGCGCGAGCAGTACTTC
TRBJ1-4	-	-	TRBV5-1	CASSLEAGSTNEKLFF	TGCGCCAGCAGCTTGGAGGCAGGGTCAACTAATGAAAAACTGTTTTTT
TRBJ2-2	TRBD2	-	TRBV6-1	CASSEGWLRGLAGGRAGELFF	TGTGCCAGCAGTGAAGGGTGGCTAAGAGGACTAGCGGGGGGCCGAGCCGGGGAGCTGTTTTTT
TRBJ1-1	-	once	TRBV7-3	CASSLEQGAEAFF	TGTGCCAGCAGCTTAGAACAAGGAGCTGAAGCTTTCTTT
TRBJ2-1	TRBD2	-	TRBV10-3	CAISESFGTSGPNEQFF	TGTGCCATCAGTGAGTCTTTCGGGACTAGCGGACCCAATGAGCAGTTCTTC
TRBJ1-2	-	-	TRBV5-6	CASTPLREASYGYTF	TGTGCCAGCACCCCCCTTCGGGAAGCATCCTATGGCTACACCTTC
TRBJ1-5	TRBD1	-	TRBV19	CASSMLGGQVEGPQHF	TGTGCCAGTAGTATGTTGGGAGGACAGGTCGAAGGACCCCAGCATTTT
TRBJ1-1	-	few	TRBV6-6	CASSLGGAEAFF	TGTGCCAGCAGTTTAGGGGGGGCTGAAGCTTTCTTT
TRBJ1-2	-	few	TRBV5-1	CASSQEVAGSYTF	TGCGCCAGCAGCCAGGAGGTGGCCGGGTCCTACACCTTC
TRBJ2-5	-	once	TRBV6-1	CASSQQVESETQYF	TGTGCCAGCAGCCAACAGGTGGAGTCGGAGACCCAGTACTTC
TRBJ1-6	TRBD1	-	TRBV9	CASSPEGQGASPLHF	TGTGCCAGCAGCCCAGAGGGACAGGGGGCTTCACCCCTCCACTTT
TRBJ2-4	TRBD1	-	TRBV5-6	CASSLATGAFAKNIQYF	TGTGCCAGCAGCCTAGCCACAGGGGCTTTCGCCAAAAACATTCAGTACTTC